What follows are 32 T cell receptor beta chains derived from one specimen sequenced in a study of control samples from healthy donors and cancer patients. TCRdb's table, derived via immunoSEQ multiplex PCR, lists solely in-frame clones and lacks some. The sample gives approximately 94,000 clones, over 75% of which show up once; about a sixth is in the top ten. Material: blood. Source of these receptors: a woman in her forties or fifties in good health.

This chain links TRBV25-1 with TRBJ2-2; 9 nucleotides line up with TRBD1. Germline CDR1 is MGHDK and CDR2 is SYGVNS. Trimming cost V 6 bases and J 7 bases; bases outside gene matches: 3. The CDR3 contains 13 residues. In DNA, the CDR3 is TGTGCCAGCAGGGACAGGGGATACGGGGAGCTGTTTTTT. Protein: CASRDRGYGELFF.

This chain connects TRBV6-5 to TRBJ2-5; D remains unclear. The CDR3 totals 14 residues. Between the trimmed V and J ends, which lost 0 bases and 1 base, there was a span of 6 bases. Germline V CDR1 and CDR2: MNHEY, SVGAGI. The CDR3: CASSYSTAQETQYF. As DNA, the CDR3 is TGTGCCAGCAGTTACTCGACCGCCCAAGAGACCCAGTACTTC.

Written as DNA, the CDR3 is TGTGCCAGCAGACCGAGCCAAGGTGAGCAGTTCTTC. This gives the protein CASRPSQGEQFF. This chain uses TRBV6-5 with TRBJ2-1; the D is unclear. V was clipped by 6 bases and J by 9 bases, with 12 bases between them. The CDR3 totals 12 residues. CDR1 MNHEY and CDR2 SVGAGI come from the germline V gene.

A remark on this clone: A much larger clone differs by one base, so this may be a read error. This chain links TRBV2 with TRBJ1-1, with D possibly matching TRBD1 (6 bases). This CDR3 comprises 13 residues. Trimming shortened V by 6 bases and J by 1 base, and 9 bases separated the two germline ends. Germline V gene sequence: CDR1 SNHLY, CDR2 FYNNEI. CDR3 bases: TGTGCCAGCAGCCCGACAGGGAACACTGAAGCTTTCTTT. Its protein is CASSPTGNTEAFF.

The gene calls are TRBV25-1 and TRBJ2-7, with TRBD1 matching over 7 bases. The CDR3 loop spans 11 amino acids. CDR1 MGHDK and CDR2 SYGVNS come from the germline V gene. The J segment lost 7 bases and the V segment lost 7 bases, leaving 4 bases of the junction unmatched. For the CDR3, the DNA is TGTGCCAGCAAAGGGGGCCGGGAGCAGTACTTC. The encoded protein is CASKGGREQYF.

This rearrangement joins TRBV7-3 to TRBJ1-1; 7 bases agree with TRBD1. The CDR3 is 13 amino acids. Germline V gene sequence: CDR1 SGHTA, CDR2 FQGTGA. Trimming cost V 5 bases and J 8 bases; bases outside gene matches: 8. CDR3 loop: CASSASRGAEAFF. CDR3 coding DNA: TGTGCCAGCAGCGCCTCCAGGGGGGCGGAAGCTTTCTTT.

The chain combines TRBV5-1 with TRBJ2-3, with D uncertain. The CDR3 sequence is 12 residues long. V lost 3 bases, J lost 6 bases, and 8 bases lay in between. CDR1 is SGHRS and CDR2 is YFSETQ in the germline V gene. CDR3 sequence reads: CASSSTLDTQYF. CDR3 DNA sequence: TGCGCCAGCAGCTCCACCCTGGATACGCAGTATTTT.

The chain has TRBV27 and TRBJ2-2, with 9 bases matching TRBD1. The CDR3 length is 15 residues. Germline loops: CDR1 MNHEY, CDR2 SMNVEV (reference sequence). The trim removed 3 bases at V and 4 bases at J, leaving 3 bases unmatched. CDR3 amino acids: CASSFSTGGTGELFF. The CDR3 region has the DNA TGTGCCAGCAGTTTTTCGACAGGGGGCACCGGGGAGCTGTTTTTT.

V and J are TRBV15 and TRBJ2-1; D is possibly TRBD2 (5 bases). V was shortened by 2 bases and J by 0 bases, with 14 bases between the two germline ends. The CDR3 length is 17 residues. Germline CDR1 and CDR2: LNHNV and YYDKDF (reference sequence). CDR3 sequence: CATSRRGHWSSYNEQFF. DNA of the CDR3: TGTGCCACCAGCAGACGAGGGCACTGGAGCTCCTACAATGAGCAGTTCTTC.

The rearrangement links TRBV4-1 to TRBJ1-5; 7 bases are a match to TRBD1. Germline V gene sequence: CDR1 MGHRA, CDR2 YSYEKL. CDR3 length: 16 amino acids. The ends lost 0 bases at V and 3 bases at J; junction bases unmatched: 5. The CDR3 region is CASSQDRDSLNQPQHF. The CDR3, as DNA: TGCGCCAGCAGCCAAGACCGGGACAGTCTCAATCAGCCCCAGCATTTT.

The V call is TRBV30, the J call TRBJ1-5, with D hard to call. This CDR3 comprises 16 residues. V was pared by 0 bases and J by 5 bases, with 17 bases between. Germline assignment: CDR1 GTSNPN and CDR2 SVGIG (reference sequence). The CDR3 is CAWSVPRSGGHQPQHF. CDR3 nucleotides: TGTGCCTGGAGTGTACCTCGGTCGGGAGGACATCAGCCCCAGCATTTT.

In its sample, this clone was seen a few times. V gene TRBV6-2 or TRBV6-3 combines with J gene TRBJ1-2; no clear D gene. From germline, CDR1 is MNHEY and CDR2 SVGEGT. CDR3 length: 14 amino acids. Trimming took 2 bases from V and 5 from J, leaving 12 bases between them. The CDR3 coding sequence is TGTGCCAGCAGTTACGGGTTGGTCGGATATGGCTACACCTTC. Its translation is CASSYGLVGYGYTF.

Only one count was recorded for this clone. The gene calls are TRBV10-1 and TRBJ2-2; TRBD2 matches 10 bases. V was pared by 6 bases and J by 6 bases, with 1 base of the junction left unmatched. CDR1 is WNHNN and CDR2 is SYGVQD in the germline V gene (reference sequence). This CDR3 is 13 amino acids long. The CDR3 region is CASRSGGAGELFF. The CDR3 DNA reads TGCGCCAGCAGGAGCGGGGGGGCCGGGGAGCTGTTTTTT.

The chain links TRBV28 to TRBJ1-6; possibly TRBD1 for D (6 bases). The germline gives CDR1 MDHEN, CDR2 SYDVKM. The CDR3 sequence is 17 residues long. V was shortened by 3 bases and J by 5 bases, with 17 bases between the two germline ends. CDR3 loop: CASSLPRTVRHNSPLHF. DNA for the CDR3: TGTGCCAGCAGTTTGCCAAGGACAGTCAGGCATAATTCACCCCTCCACTTT.

CDR3 loop: CASSQDRQGALEKLFF. CDR3 DNA: TGTGCCAGCAGCCAAGATCGCCAGGGGGCCCTTGAAAAACTGTTTTTT. The chain has TRBV3-1 (or the pseudogene TRBV3-2) and TRBJ1-4; 8 bases are a match to TRBD1. The trim removed 0 bases at V and 7 bases at J, leaving 7 bases unmatched. Germline V CDR1 and CDR2: LGHDT, YNNKEL (reference sequence). This CDR3 has 16 amino acids.

This clone was found once. The V gene is TRBV25-1, the J gene TRBJ1-5; D is possibly TRBD1 (5 bases). In germline, CDR1 is MGHDK, CDR2 SYGVNS. V was clipped by 9 bases and J by 2 bases, with 11 bases between them. The CDR3 totals 13 residues. The CDR3 DNA is TGTGCCAGTAGGGCGGGGGGCAATCAGCCCCAGCATTTT. Amino acids: CASRAGGNQPQHF.

The J gene is TRBJ2-5, the V gene TRBV9, with D perhaps being TRBD1 or TRBD2 (6 bases each). From germline, CDR1 is SGDLS and CDR2 YYNGEE. Trimming took 3 bases from V and 6 from J, leaving 15 bases between them. This CDR3 has 14 residues. Here the CDR3 reads CASSEGGVQKTQYF. DNA for the CDR3: TGTGCCAGCAGCGAGGGGGGCGTTCAGAAGACCCAGTACTTC.

The rearrangement uses TRBV25-1 and TRBJ2-1; D gene uncertain. The V and J ends lost 1 base and 4 bases respectively, with 8 bases between them. Germline assignment: CDR1 MGHDK and CDR2 SYGVNS. This CDR3 has 14 residues. In nucleotides, the CDR3 is TGTGCCAGCAGTGAATCACTGGAGTACAATGAGCAGTTCTTC. It is translated as CASSESLEYNEQFF.

This chain links TRBV2 with TRBJ2-2; 16 bases match TRBD2. V lost 4 bases to trimming and J lost 7 bases; unmatched junction nucleotides: 6. Per germline, CDR1 SNHLY and CDR2 FYNNEI. The CDR3 runs to 17 residues. Here the CDR3 reads CASSGGLAGGPSGELFF. CDR3 nucleotide sequence: TGTGCCAGCAGTGGGGGACTAGCGGGGGGGCCGAGCGGGGAGCTGTTTTTT.

This clone has a handful of counts. The genes are TRBV5-6 and TRBJ1-1; the D is unclear. CDR3 length: 14 residues. In germline, CDR1 is SGHDT, CDR2 YYEEEE. V lost 2 bases and J 2 bases, leaving 10 bases between the germline ends. The CDR3 loop is CASSFQAVNTEAFF. Here the CDR3 DNA reads TGTGCCAGCAGCTTCCAAGCGGTAAACACTGAAGCTTTCTTT. Full variable domain (missing parts from reference TRBV5-6 and TRBJ1-1): DAGVTQSPTHLIKTRGQQVTLRCSPKSGHDTVSWYQQALGQGPQFIFQYYEEEERQRGNFPDRFSGHQFPNYSSELNVNALLLGDSALYLCASSFQAVNTEAFFGQGTRLTVV.

The chain has TRBV7-9 and TRBJ1-2; no definite D call. V was trimmed by 1 base and J by 8 bases, leaving 8 bases between them. Germline V gives CDR1 SEHNR, CDR2 FQNEAQ (reference sequence). The CDR3 loop spans 12 amino acids. The CDR3: CASSLERWGYTF. CDR3 DNA sequence: TGTGCCAGCAGCTTAGAGAGGTGGGGCTACACCTTC.

This clone was seen a handful of times. V usage is TRBV10-1 and J usage is TRBJ1-5; D gene uncertain. This CDR3 is 19 amino acids long. Deletions cut 4 bases from V and 5 bases from J, with 27 bases between. Germline-derived CDR1 and CDR2 are WNHNN and SYGVQD (reference sequence). The CDR3: CASSGRTAPWLREYQPQHF. The CDR3 DNA reads as TGCGCCAGCAGTGGTCGCACGGCACCCTGGCTTAGGGAATATCAGCCCCAGCATTTT.

V gene TRBV6-5 combines with J gene TRBJ2-1; D is perhaps TRBD1 (6 bases). V was clipped by 9 bases and J by 12 bases, with 27 bases between them. This CDR3 is 15 amino acids long. The germline CDR1 and CDR2 sequences are MNHEY and SVGAGI. The CDR3 loop reads CASSFLLDSPSGQFF. In DNA, the CDR3 is TGTGCCAGTTCCTTTCTTTTGGACAGCCCTTCGGGGCAGTTCTTC.

This clone was counted only a few times. The rearrangement joins TRBV25-1 to TRBJ2-2; D ambiguous. V lost 5 bases to trimming and J lost 8 bases, with 15 bases between them. The V gene's germline CDR1 is MGHDK and CDR2 SYGVNS. CDR3 length equals 14 residues. This chain's CDR3 is CASSLQSPSGELFF. The CDR3 DNA follows: TGTGCCAGCAGTTTGCAGTCCCCCTCGGGGGAGCTGTTTTTT.

The chain employs TRBV29-1 and TRBJ2-3, with 8 nucleotides matching TRBD1. The germline V gene has CDR1 SQVTM and CDR2 ANQGSEA. There are 14 residues in the CDR3. Trimming at V came to 6 bases and at J to 0 bases, leaving 5 bases not matched to a gene. Here the CDR3 reads CSVDRGGSTDTQYF. The DNA for the CDR3 is TGCAGCGTAGACAGGGGTGGGAGCACAGATACGCAGTATTTT.

The V call is TRBV30, the J call TRBJ2-1, with D uncertain. V dropped 5 bases and J dropped 3 bases, with 17 bases sitting between them. The CDR3 has 15 amino acids. From germline, CDR1 is GTSNPN and CDR2 SVGIG (reference sequence). Here the CDR3 reads CAWAPGPPLYNEQFF. CDR3 in DNA: TGTGCCTGGGCCCCCGGACCGCCCCTCTACAATGAGCAGTTCTTC.

The chain links TRBV12-3 or TRBV12-4 to TRBJ1-1; 7 bases are shared with TRBD1. This CDR3 has 13 amino acids. V gave up 6 bases and J gave up 4 bases; unmatched junction bases: 5. The CDR3, as DNA: TGTGCCAGCAGAAAACAGGGGCCCACTGAAGCTTTCTTT. It translates to CASRKQGPTEAFF.

The rearrangement joins TRBV27 to TRBJ1-3, with a possible D match to TRBD1 (5 bases). Trimming left V 10 bases short and J 0 bases short, with 13 bases between. Germline values: CDR1 MNHEY, CDR2 SMNVEV (reference sequence). The CDR3 contains 14 residues. The CDR3 DNA is TGTGCCATTCCGGGACCGTACTCTGGAAACACCATATATTTT. This gives the protein CAIPGPYSGNTIYF.

This clone has only a few counts. This chain links TRBV11-2 with TRBJ1-1; D not certain. The germline V gene encodes CDR1 SGHAT and CDR2 FQNNGV. This CDR3 is 10 amino acids long. V lost 4 bases to trimming and J lost 11 bases, with 8 bases between them. CDR3 in DNA: TGTGCCAGCAGCTCCGTTTTGGCTTTCTTT. Translated, it gives CASSSVLAFF.

The chain recombines TRBV7-9 with TRBJ1-5; D may be TRBD1 (6 bases). V was cut by 0 bases and J by 4 bases, with 10 bases left in between. This CDR3 region has 15 residues. Looked up from germline, CDR1 is SEHNR and CDR2 is FQNEAQ (reference sequence). The CDR3: CASSLAWGANQPQHF. The CDR3 DNA reads as TGTGCCAGCAGCTTAGCATGGGGGGCGAATCAGCCCCAGCATTTT. Using reference TRBV7-9 and TRBJ1-5 for the parts outside the CDR3, the full variable domain is DTGVSQNPRHKITKRGQNVTFRCDPISEHNRLYWYRQTLGQGPEFLTYFQNEAQLEKSRLLSDRFSAERPKGSFSTLEIQRTEQGDSAMYLCASSLAWGANQPQHFGDGTRLSIL.

The chain is built from TRBV2 and TRBJ2-7; D perhaps matches TRBD1 (6 bases). This CDR3 is 12 amino acids long. V was shortened by 7 bases and J by 5 bases, with 12 bases between the two germline ends. Germline V lookup: CDR1 SNHLY, CDR2 FYNNEI. CDR3 in DNA: TGTGCCAGCACCCAGGGGATCCACGAGCAGTACTTC. Protein: CASTQGIHEQYF. Supplemented by reference TRBV2 and TRBJ2-7, the full variable domain reads EPEVTQTPSHQVTQMGQEVILRCVPISNHLYFYWYRQILGQKVEFLVSFYNNEISEKSEIFDDQFSVERPDGSNFTLKIRSTKLEDSAMYFCASTQGIHEQYFGPGTRLTVT.

The genes are TRBV6-5 and TRBJ2-7, with D uncertain. V shed 5 bases and J shed 7 bases, with 15 bases lying between them. CDR1 and CDR2 (germline): MNHEY, SVGAGI. CDR3 length equals 13 residues. The CDR3 DNA reads as TGTGCCAGCAGTCCTCGACTGACAAGGGAGCAGTACTTC. Its translation is CASSPRLTREQYF.